This T cell receptor beta chain derives from a study of metastatic and nonmetastatic thyroid tumors. Study at large: Peripheral blood and tumor or nodule samples from malignant and benign thyroid patients were compared.

Each patient came to thyroid surgery without any prior treatment (of any kind). Broader study findings: Across blood and tumor, TCR beta diversity in malignant thyroid tumors was reportedly significantly higher than in benign nodules.

Points on this clone: Its specificity is unknown.

The CDR3 totals 15 residues. In germline, CDR1 is LGHNA, CDR2 YSLEER. Trimming took 0 bases from V and 6 from J, leaving 12 bases between them. TCRdb reanalyzed the PCR reads with MiXCR. The sample has fewer than 20,000 clones, 21% seen once. The V gene is TRBV4-3, the J gene TRBJ2-1; possibly TRBD1 for D (6 bases). Sequences were obtained from tumor tissue. The receptor was derived from a female donor with papillary thyroid cancer or a benign thyroid nodule (not recorded which). Some clones in this sample may be carry-over from other donors' samples. CDR3 protein: CASSQDGRGGNEQFF. CDR3 bases: TGCGCCAGCAGCCAAGACGGAAGAGGGGGCAATGAGCAGTTCTTC.